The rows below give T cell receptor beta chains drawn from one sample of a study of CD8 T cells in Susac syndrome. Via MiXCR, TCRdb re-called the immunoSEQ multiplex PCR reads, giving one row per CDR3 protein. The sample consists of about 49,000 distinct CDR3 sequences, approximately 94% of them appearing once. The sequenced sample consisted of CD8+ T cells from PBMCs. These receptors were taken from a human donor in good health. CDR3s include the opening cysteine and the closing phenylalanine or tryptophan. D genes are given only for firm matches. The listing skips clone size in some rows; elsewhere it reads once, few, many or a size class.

TGTGCCAGCAGCCATCTGGGCGGAGGGGGGGAGACCCAGTACTTC	CASSHLGGGGETQYF	.	.	TRBV28	TRBJ2-5
TGCAGTGCCCCTGTTGGGAGCACAGATACGCAGTATTTT	CSAPVGSTDTQYF	.	.	TRBV20-1	TRBJ2-3
TGTGCCAGCAGCGGACAGGGTGTCGACGAGCAGTACTTC	CASSGQGVDEQYF	TRBD1	.	TRBV7-9	TRBJ2-7
TGTGCCATCAGTGGTCCCGGGACAGGGGACCCCCTCCTAGACGAGCAGTACTTC	CAISGPGTGDPLLDEQYF	TRBD1	.	TRBV10-3	TRBJ2-7
TGTGCCAGCAGCCCCGTTGGGGTTAGCACAGATACGCAGTATTTT	CASSPVGVSTDTQYF	.	.	TRBV9	TRBJ2-3
TGTGCCAGCAGTTTCACAGGGAGCTCCTACGAGCAGTACTTC	CASSFTGSSYEQYF	.	.	TRBV27	TRBJ2-7
TGCGCCAGCAGCTTAAGGGGACCCGCCGTCTCCTACGAGCAGTACTTC	CASSLRGPAVSYEQYF	.	once	TRBV4-1	TRBJ2-7
TGTGCCTGGAGCGCGACAAACTATGGCTACACCTTC	CAWSATNYGYTF	.	.	TRBV30	TRBJ1-2
TGTGCCAGTTCCAGGGGGTGGAACAATCAGCCCCAGCATTTT	CASSRGWNNQPQHF	TRBD1	.	TRBV2	TRBJ1-5
TGTGCCAGCAGTTTTGGGGGGCACAACTATGGCTACACCTTC	CASSFGGHNYGYTF	.	.	TRBV28	TRBJ1-2
TGTGCCAGCAGTGAGCAGGGGGCTAGCACAGATACGCAGTATTTT	CASSEQGASTDTQYF	TRBD1	.	TRBV6-1	TRBJ2-3
TGTGCCAGCAGTCCCTTAGGGGGCGGACAGCCCCAGCATTTT	CASSPLGGGQPQHF	TRBD1	.	TRBV28	TRBJ1-5
TGTGCCAGCGACCATGGGGTCCCGAAATCCCCCCAGTACTTC	CASDHGVPKSPQYF	.	.	TRBV12-3/TRBV12-4	TRBJ2-5
TGTGCCAGCACCCAAGGAGGCTTCCTCGATGAGCAGTTCTTC	CASTQGGFLDEQFF	.	.	TRBV25-1	TRBJ2-1
TGCGCCAGCAGCCCGACCAACAGGGGGAATAACGAGCAGTACTTC	CASSPTNRGNNEQYF	TRBD1	.	TRBV5-1	TRBJ2-7
TGTGCCAGCAGCCTAGTGGGGAATAGAGAGACCCAGTACTTC	CASSLVGNRETQYF	.	.	TRBV5-6	TRBJ2-5
TGTGCCAGCAGTTTATCCCTAGGGGAGCAGTACTTC	CASSLSLGEQYF	.	.	TRBV28	TRBJ2-7
TGTGCCAGCAGCACCCCCCAGACAGACCCAGATACGCAGTATTTT	CASSTPQTDPDTQYF	.	.	TRBV7-9	TRBJ2-3
TGCAGTGCTAGAGATTGGCAGGGGATAGAGGGCTACACCTTC	CSARDWQGIEGYTF	.	.	TRBV20-1	TRBJ1-2
TGTGCCAGCGGAAAGTCCTCCGAGCAGTACTTC	CASGKSSEQYF	.	.	TRBV4-2	TRBJ2-7
TGTGCCAGCAGCCAATGGGCCCTCTATGGCTACACCTTC	CASSQWALYGYTF	.	.	TRBV16	TRBJ1-2
TGTGCCAGCAGCGATGGAAAAAACTATGGCTACACCTTC	CASSDGKNYGYTF	.	.	TRBV5-6	TRBJ1-2
TGTGCCAGCAGCTTTGGACAGCCCTACAATGAGCAGTTCTTC	CASSFGQPYNEQFF	.	.	TRBV5-4	TRBJ2-1
TGTGCCAGCAGCCATGGGGGGCTCACTGAAGCTTTCTTT	CASSHGGLTEAFF	.	.	TRBV28	TRBJ1-1
TGTGCCAGCAGCTTAGCCCAGTCGGACGGAAATGAAAAACTGTTTTTT	CASSLAQSDGNEKLFF	.	.	TRBV7-9	TRBJ1-4
TGTGCCAGCAGTTTGCGGGGGCAGAACACCATATATTTT	CASSLRGQNTIYF	.	.	TRBV28	TRBJ1-3
TGTGCCAGCAGCCCCCAGGACAGTCTCGCCCAGCCCCAGCATTTT	CASSPQDSLAQPQHF	.	.	TRBV28	TRBJ1-5